These 26 T cell receptor beta chains share one sample of origin, sequenced in a study of blood T cell repertoires in COVID-19. Only in-frame clones appear in the TCRdb table, and some are missing; sequencing was by immunoSEQ multiplex PCR. The repertoire has 55,000 to 80,000 clones, 75% to 90% of them found once; the top ten carry about 20%. Sequenced input: peripheral blood. These receptors all stem from a woman aged 80 or older with acute or convalescent COVID-19.

This sequence joins TRBV6-5 and TRBJ1-3, with TRBD1 identical over 10 bases. J gave up 7 bases and V 5 bases, and 5 bases lay outside the gene matches. The CDR3 loop spans 14 amino acids. Germline V gene lookup returns CDR1 MNHEY and CDR2 SVGAGI. The CDR3 sequence is CASSSPGQGNTIYF. The CDR3, as DNA: TGTGCCAGCAGTAGTCCGGGACAGGGGAACACCATATATTTT.

This clone was seen a few times. The rearrangement uses TRBV2 and TRBJ2-2; 12 bases map to TRBD2. The V gene's germline CDR1 is SNHLY and CDR2 FYNNEI. The CDR3 length is 15 residues. The V and J ends lost 6 bases and 7 bases, in that order; junction bases with no gene match: 6. The CDR3 DNA reads as TGTGCCAGCAGGGGACTAGCGGGTGTTGGCGGGGAGCTGTTTTTT. Translating it yields CASRGLAGVGGELFF.

V gene TRBV18 combines with J gene TRBJ1-1; tentatively, D is TRBD1 (6 bases). Between the trimmed V and J ends, which lost 1 base and 1 base, there was a span of 10 bases. Germline-derived CDR1 and CDR2 are KGHSH and LQKENI. This CDR3 comprises 15 residues. CDR3 nucleotide sequence: TGTGCCAGCTCACCACGGGGGGGCGGGAACACTGAAGCTTTCTTT. This encodes CASSPRGGGNTEAFF.

This chain connects TRBV5-6 to TRBJ2-1; D might be TRBD2 (6 bases). The CDR3 sequence is 14 residues long. Germline CDR1 is SGHDT and CDR2 is YYEEEE. V lost 2 bases and J 0 bases, leaving 6 bases between the germline ends. The CDR3 spells CASSFGSSYNEQFF. The CDR3 DNA is TGTGCCAGCAGCTTCGGGAGCTCCTACAATGAGCAGTTCTTC. The variable domain in full, with the rest retrieved from reference TRBV5-6 and TRBJ2-1, is DAGVTQSPTHLIKTRGQQVTLRCSPKSGHDTVSWYQQALGQGPQFIFQYYEEEERQRGNFPDRFSGHQFPNYSSELNVNALLLGDSALYLCASSFGSSYNEQFFGPGTRLTVL.

This chain connects TRBV30 to TRBJ1-2; 8 bases agree with TRBD1. V dropped 0 bases and J dropped 8; count of bases not matched to a gene: 8. This CDR3 has 14 residues. Germline lookup yields CDR1 GTSNPN and CDR2 SVGIG (reference sequence). The CDR3 nucleotides read TGTGCCTGGAGTGTCCAGGGGGCGTCGGGAGGCTACACCTTC. Translating gives CAWSVQGASGGYTF.

The CDR3 sequence is CASSLFKWGTNTGELFF. The CDR3 nucleotides are TGTGCCAGCAGCTTATTTAAGTGGGGCACCAACACCGGGGAGCTGTTTTTT. This sequence joins TRBV7-9 and TRBJ2-2; D may be TRBD1 (5 bases). Per germline, CDR1 SEHNR and CDR2 FQNEAQ (reference sequence). Between the trimmed V and J ends, which lost 2 bases and 2 bases, there was a span of 15 bases. The CDR3 length is 17 residues. Full variable domain (outside the CDR3, taken from reference TRBV7-9 and TRBJ2-2): DTGVSQNPRHKITKRGQNVTFRCDPISEHNRLYWYRQTLGQGPEFLTYFQNEAQLEKSRLLSDRFSAERPKGSFSTLEIQRTEQGDSAMYLCASSLFKWGTNTGELFFGEGSRLTVL.

This chain links TRBV10-3 with TRBJ1-2; 7 positions agree with TRBD1. CDR3 length: 11 amino acids. With V trimmed by 7 bases and J by 4 bases, 0 bases remained unmatched. CDR1 ENHRY and CDR2 SYGVKD come from the germline V gene. The CDR3 DNA reads as TGTGCCATCACAGGGGGCTATGGCTACACCTTC. Amino acids: CAITGGYGYTF.

The genes are TRBV30 and TRBJ2-3, with TRBD2 identical over 14 bases. The CDR3 is made up of 16 amino acids. Trimming removed 0 bases from V and 6 bases from J; junction bases left unmatched: 5. Germline CDR1 and CDR2: GTSNPN and SVGIG (reference sequence). CDR3 bases: TGTGCCTGGAGTGTCGGACTAGCGGGGGGCCGGGATACGCAGTATTTT. This sequence encodes CAWSVGLAGGRDTQYF.

V gene TRBV28 combines with J gene TRBJ2-7, with D perhaps matching TRBD1 (6 bases). CDR3 length: 14 amino acids. Germline-derived CDR1 and CDR2 are MDHEN and SYDVKM. The V end was cut by 4 bases, the J end by 3 bases, with 13 bases between. CDR3: CASSSQGTSYEQYF. As DNA, the CDR3 is TGTGCCAGCAGTTCACAGGGAACTAGCTACGAGCAGTACTTC.

The chain is built from TRBV6-5 and TRBJ1-2; unclear D gene. Trimming pared 0 bases from V and 4 bases from J, leaving 6 bases between. The CDR3 consists of 13 residues. In germline, CDR1 is MNHEY, CDR2 SVGAGI. CDR3 protein: CASSYSRPYGYTF. The CDR3 region has the DNA TGTGCCAGCAGTTACTCGAGGCCCTATGGCTACACCTTC.

The V call is TRBV19, the J call TRBJ1-2; TRBD1 matches 10 bases. After removal of 6 bases from V and 4 bases from J, the junction contained 11 bases not matched to a gene. Germline loops: CDR1 LNHDA, CDR2 SQIVND (reference sequence). This CDR3 has 16 amino acids. CDR3 loop: CASRTGGGQGLYGYTF. Written as DNA, the CDR3 is TGTGCCAGTAGGACTGGCGGGGGACAGGGGCTCTATGGCTACACCTTC.

The chain employs TRBV7-9 and TRBJ2-7, with 7 bases aligning to TRBD1. J gave up 0 bases and V 5 bases, and 4 bases lay outside the gene matches. In germline, CDR1 is SEHNR, CDR2 FQNEAQ (reference sequence). The CDR3 consists of 14 residues. The CDR3 loop reads CASSRTGRSYEQYF. CDR3 bases: TGTGCCAGCAGCCGGACAGGACGCTCCTACGAGCAGTACTTC.

The chain employs TRBV14 and TRBJ2-5, with unresolved D. Germline V lookup: CDR1 SGHDN, CDR2 FVKESK. V lost 2 bases and J 5 bases, leaving 6 bases between the germline ends. The CDR3 consists of 12 residues. Here the CDR3 DNA reads TGTGCCAGCAGCCAATCGTTTGAGACCCAGTACTTC. It is translated as CASSQSFETQYF.

This clone showed up just a few times. The chain carries TRBV7-9 and TRBJ1-1; possibly TRBD1 for D (6 bases). V lost 7 bases to trimming and J lost 0 bases, with 15 bases between them. The CDR3 is made up of 15 amino acids. Per the germline V gene, CDR1 is SEHNR and CDR2 is FQNEAQ (reference sequence). The CDR3 nucleotides are TGTGCCAGCACCCAGACAGGAAGCATGAACACTGAAGCTTTCTTT. It specifies CASTQTGSMNTEAFF.

The V call is TRBV7-2, the J call TRBJ1-2; 7 bases fit TRBD1. From germline, CDR1 is SGHTA and CDR2 FQGNSA. V gave up 5 bases and J gave up 4 bases; unmatched junction bases: 10. CDR3 length: 15 amino acids. The DNA for the CDR3 is TGTGCCAGCAGCCCAGGGACAGTTCAAATCTATGGCTACACCTTC. Translation gives CASSPGTVQIYGYTF.

The table lists this clone with a count of one. CDR3 in amino acids: CASSPLPGTGPYGYTF. DNA for the CDR3: TGTGCCAGCTCACCACTCCCCGGCACAGGGCCGTATGGCTACACCTTC. The V gene is TRBV18, the J gene TRBJ1-2, with D perhaps matching TRBD1 (6 bases). Germline loops: CDR1 KGHSH, CDR2 LQKENI. The CDR3 is 16 amino acids. Trimming cost V 1 base and J 5 bases, with 17 bases left between them.

The J gene is TRBJ2-1, the V gene TRBV7-8; D is possibly TRBD2 (5 bases). Per the germline V gene, CDR1 is SGHVS and CDR2 is FQNEAQ. V lost 4 bases and J 4 bases, leaving 8 bases between the germline ends. The CDR3 covers 13 residues. The DNA of the CDR3 is TGTGCCAGCAGCTCCGGGGATTACAATGAGCAGTTCTTC. Translated, it gives CASSSGDYNEQFF.

The V call is TRBV19, the J call TRBJ2-2; a possible D gene is TRBD1 (5 bases). The V end lost 6 bases, the J end lost 5 bases, and 19 bases lay between the germline ends. This CDR3 contains 16 residues. Germline-derived CDR1 and CDR2 are LNHDA and SQIVND (reference sequence). CDR3 protein: CASSPRAGLGTGELFF. CDR3 nucleotides: TGTGCCAGTAGCCCCCGGGCAGGGCTGGGAACCGGGGAGCTGTTTTTT.

The chain uses TRBV18 and TRBJ2-1; 13 nucleotides align to TRBD2. The CDR3 runs to 15 residues. Germline CDR1 and CDR2: KGHSH and LQKENI. The junction had 1 base not matched to a gene; V was cut back by 3 bases and J by 5 bases. CDR3: CASSPGLAGDNEQFF. DNA of the CDR3: TGTGCCAGCTCACCCGGACTAGCGGGAGACAATGAGCAGTTCTTC. The whole variable domain, remainder taken from reference TRBV18 and TRBJ2-1, is NAGVMQNPRHLVRRRGQEARLRCSPMKGHSHVYWYRQLPEEGLKFMVYLQKENIIDESGMPKERFSAEFPKEGPSILRIQQVVRGDSAAYFCASSPGLAGDNEQFFGPGTRLTVL.

The rearrangement uses TRBV19 and TRBJ1-5; a weak D match, TRBD1 (6 bases). CDR3 size: 15 residues. V was trimmed by 7 bases and J by 3 bases, leaving 16 bases between them. Germline V lookup: CDR1 LNHDA, CDR2 SQIVND (reference sequence). CDR3 loop: CASTEDRKVNQPQHF. DNA of the CDR3: TGTGCCAGTACCGAGGACAGAAAGGTCAATCAGCCCCAGCATTTT.

Remarks on this clone: The junction differs from germline at one of its ends, possibly a read error. J is TRBJ2-1 and V is TRBV5-1; TRBD1 matches 12 bases. CDR3 length equals 15 residues. From germline, CDR1 is SGHRS and CDR2 YFSETQ. DNA of the CDR3: TGCGCCAGCAGTTTGGGACAGGGGGCGCGTAATGAGCAGTTCTTC. Protein sequence: CASSLGQGARNEQFF.

The genes are TRBV3-1 (or the pseudogene TRBV3-2) and TRBJ2-7; no reliable D call. Germline V CDR1 and CDR2: LGHDT, YNNKEL (reference sequence). There are 15 residues in the CDR3. The V and J ends lost 4 bases and 2 bases respectively, with 15 bases between them. The CDR3 reads CASSLAAESAYEQYF. Here the CDR3 DNA reads TGTGCCAGCAGCCTCGCGGCAGAGTCGGCCTACGAGCAGTACTTC.

The V and J genes are TRBV18 and TRBJ1-2; D call uncertain. V was cut by 3 bases and J by 3 bases, with 11 bases left in between. Germline assignment: CDR1 KGHSH and CDR2 LQKENI. The CDR3 runs 14 residues. The CDR3 region is CASSPPQVYYGYTF. The CDR3 bases are TGTGCCAGCTCACCTCCCCAGGTCTACTATGGCTACACCTTC.

V gene TRBV6-2 or TRBV6-3 combines with J gene TRBJ1-1; D may be TRBD1 (6 bases). V dropped 5 bases and J dropped 1 base, with 14 bases sitting between them. Germline V gene lookup returns CDR1 MNHEY and CDR2 SVGEGT. The CDR3 loop spans 15 amino acids. CDR3 residues: CASSPRPTGNTEAFF. The DNA of the CDR3 is TGTGCCAGCAGTCCGCGCCCGACAGGGAACACTGAAGCTTTCTTT.

CDR3 protein: CASSTSPIHSYEQYF. The CDR3 DNA reads as TGTGCCAGCAGCACGTCACCTATCCACTCCTACGAGCAGTACTTC. This chain links TRBV21-1 with TRBJ2-7; no DNA check was done on the table's D call, TRBD2. TRBV21-1 is recorded as a pseudogene. CDR3 length: 15 amino acids.

The V and J genes are TRBV3-1 (or the pseudogene TRBV3-2) and TRBJ2-2, with 8 bases that match TRBD1. Per the germline V gene, CDR1 is LGHDT and CDR2 is YNNKEL (reference sequence). Trimming took 3 bases from V and 4 from J; bases not matched to a gene: 4. The CDR3 is 15 amino acids. CDR3 bases: TGTGCCAGCAGCCATCGGACAGGGCTCACCGGGGAGCTGTTTTTT. Translated: CASSHRTGLTGELFF.